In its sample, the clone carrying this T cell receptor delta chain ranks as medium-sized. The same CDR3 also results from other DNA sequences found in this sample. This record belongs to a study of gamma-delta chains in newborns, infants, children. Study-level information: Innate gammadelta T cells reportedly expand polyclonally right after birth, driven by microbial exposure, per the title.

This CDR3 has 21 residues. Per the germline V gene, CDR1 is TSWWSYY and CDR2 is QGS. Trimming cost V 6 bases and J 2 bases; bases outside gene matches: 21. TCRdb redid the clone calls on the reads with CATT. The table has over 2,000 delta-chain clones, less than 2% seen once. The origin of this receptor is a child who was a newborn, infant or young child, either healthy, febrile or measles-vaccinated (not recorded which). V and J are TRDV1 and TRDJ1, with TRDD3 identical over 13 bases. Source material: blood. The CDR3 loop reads CALGVPPVLGDTRPLTDKLIF. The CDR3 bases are TGTGCTCTTGGAGTTCCTCCCGTACTGGGGGATACGAGGCCTCTTACCGATAAACTCATCTTT.